This T cell receptor (beta chain) came from a study of cytomegalovirus exposure and HLA in healthy donors. Study-level points and caveats: Some V segments, TRBV6-2 and TRBV6-3 among them, were indistinguishable and were therefore excluded. Later analysis revealed greater clonal expansion in HLA-associated TCR beta chains than in equally common others. As a later analysis revealed, most CMV-associated TCR beta chains appeared HLA-restricted.

Germline values: CDR1 KGHSH, CDR2 LQKENI. The CDR3 totals 16 residues. V lost 5 bases and J 0 bases, leaving 11 bases between the germline ends. This PCR relied on a set of 60 Vbeta primers and 13 Jbeta primers. Assay used: immunoSEQ multiplex PCR; TCRdb lists only in-frame clones, some missing. The sample lists roughly 180,000 clones, approximately 81% occurring once. For this clone: Antigen specificity is unknown.

V and J are TRBV18 and TRBJ2-6; tentative D call: TRBD1 (6 bases). What was sequenced was PBMCs. This clonotype originated in a woman under 30 in good health and CMV-seronegative. This CDR3 is CASSRIQGSGANVLTF. DNA for the CDR3: TGTGCCAGCTCAAGGATACAGGGCTCTGGGGCCAACGTCCTGACTTTC.